This T cell receptor beta chain was identified during a study of blood T cell repertoires in COVID-19. Study as a whole: PBMCs, B-cell-depleted T cells, or T cells provided the cDNA or gDNA that made up the material.

Authors' processing steps: Nucleated cell counts were estimated from reference gene primer amplification. Produced via immunoSEQ multiplex PCR; TCRdb's table is partial and in-frame only. V, J and clone size derive from that table, while D and trimming were established from the DNA sequence. The data contain around 260,000 clones, over 75% of them singletons. The CDR3 length is 15 residues. Germline V gene data show CDR1 as MNHEY and CDR2 as SMNVEV (reference sequence). V gave up 3 bases and J gave up 5 bases; unmatched junction bases: 9. The chain is built from TRBV27 and TRBJ1-1; 7 positions agree with TRBD1. This TCR was sampled from a woman in her seventies with COVID-19, enrolled during active disease. The sample taken for sequencing was peripheral blood. CDR3 loop: CASSLFKGARTEAFF. CDR3 DNA sequence: TGTGCCAGCAGTTTGTTCAAGGGGGCGCGGACTGAAGCTTTCTTT.